The entry below describes one T cell receptor beta chain. This record comes from a study of cytomegalovirus exposure and HLA in healthy donors. Vbeta (60) and Jbeta (13) primers were used in the PCR. Using immunoSEQ multiplex PCR, the repertoire was profiled, and TCRdb retains in-frame clones only, with some absent. This table holds around 100,000 clones, approximately 82% found once. After removal of 1 base from V and 0 bases from J, the junction contained 1 base not matched to a gene. This CDR3 has 16 amino acids. Germline V gene lookup returns CDR1 SGDLS and CDR2 YYNGEE. J is TRBJ2-2 and V is TRBV9, with 9 bases that match TRBD2. The sequencing sample was made of PBMCs. The sequence came from a female donor in good health and CMV-seropositive. The CDR3 region is CASSVTSGSNTGELFF. The CDR3 DNA reads as TGTGCCAGCAGCGTAACTAGCGGGTCGAACACCGGGGAGCTGTTTTTT.